A single TCR beta chain is shown here with its context. The source of the sample is a study of blood T cell repertoires in COVID-19. On the study more broadly: Collection of acute and convalescent COVID-19 samples took place in the United States, Italy and Spain. The cDNA or gDNA used as material had been derived from T cells, B-cell-depleted T cells, or PBMCs.

V gave up 2 bases and J gave up 5 bases, with 12 bases separating them. The CDR3 contains 14 residues. The germline V gene has CDR1 MDHEN and CDR2 SYDVKM. Under the authors' procedure: Amplification with reference gene primers provided the estimates of nucleated cell counts. Produced via immunoSEQ multiplex PCR; TCRdb's table is partial and in-frame only. V, J and clone size reflect that table, while D and trimming were determined from the DNA. The repertoire holds about 200,000 clones, with roughly 84% as singletons. V and J are TRBV28 and TRBJ1-1; tentatively, D is TRBD1 (6 bases). This clonotype originated in a human donor in a cohort sampled during active COVID-19. Sequencing used peripheral blood. The CDR3 DNA is TGTGCCAGCAGTTTAGGGATGGGGGCAACTGAAGCTTTCTTT. Translating gives CASSLGMGATEAFF.